This TCR beta chain was sequenced in a study of PD-L1 blockade in urothelial cancer. Study summary: Blood samples had a median of 141,255 T cells.

The CDR3 is 14 residues long. V dropped 6 bases and J dropped 6; count of bases not matched to a gene: 10. CDR1 is MNHEY and CDR2 is SMNVEV in the germline V gene (reference sequence). Time point of the sample: peripheral blood 6 weeks after treatment start. Here immunoSEQ multiplex PCR was the method, and the copy in TCRdb shows in-frame clones only, minus some. The sample lists over 70,000 clones, around four fifths occurring once. The J gene is TRBJ1-2, the V gene TRBV27, with 7 bases lining up with TRBD1. This sequence was found in a man between 65 and 85 years old with urothelial cancer. The sequencing here drew on PBMCs, taken around atezolizumab (anti-PD-L1) treatment. CDR3 protein: CASSRDRASDGYTF. The CDR3 nucleotides are TGTGCCAGCAGCAGAGACAGGGCTTCGGATGGCTACACCTTC.